A selection of T cell receptor beta chains follows, all from one sample in a study of shared clonotypes between healthy human individuals. The method was immunoSEQ multiplex PCR; TCRdb's version includes in-frame clones alone and lacks a portion of them. The data show 300,000 to 400,000 clones, under 80% seen once. The source material was memory CD4+ T cells sorted from blood. These receptors were obtained from a man aged 25-45 years in good health. The CDR3 runs from the conserved cysteine through the conserved F or W. D genes are given only for firm matches. The size of a clone is reported for some rows only, either as once, few or many, or as a class for expanded clones.

cdr3_length | clone_size | d_call | j_call | v_call | cdr3_aa | cdr3_nt
13 | - | - | TRBJ2-4 | TRBV5-6 | CASSWELANIQYF | TGTGCCAGCAGCTGGGAGTTGGCAAACATTCAGTACTTC
14 | once | - | TRBJ2-3 | TRBV28 | CASSSAVGTDTQYF | TGTGCCAGCAGTTCAGCCGTTGGCACAGATACGCAGTATTTT
14 | - | - | TRBJ1-2 | TRBV5-5 | CASSEPARGRGYTF | TGTGCCAGCAGCGAACCCGCGCGAGGGAGAGGCTACACCTTC
13 | - | TRBD2 | TRBJ2-5 | TRBV6-5 | CASSSSGQETQYF | TGTGCCAGCAGCTCTAGCGGCCAAGAGACCCAGTACTTC
18 | - | TRBD1 | TRBJ2-7 | TRBV28 | CASSLWPGQGAGSYEQYF | TGTGCCAGCAGTTTATGGCCGGGACAGGGAGCGGGCTCCTACGAGCAGTACTTC
14 | - | - | TRBJ1-1 | TRBV27 | CASSLLYGRGGAFF | TGTGCCAGCAGTTTATTATACGGAAGGGGGGGAGCTTTCTTT
15 | - | TRBD2 | TRBJ2-5 | TRBV6-5 | CASRSSGATQETQYF | TGTGCCAGCAGGTCTAGCGGAGCCACTCAAGAGACCCAGTACTTC
15 | - | - | TRBJ2-1 | TRBV9 | CASSPRLDSYNEQFF | TGTGCCAGCAGCCCGCGACTAGATTCCTACAATGAGCAGTTCTTC
14 | few | TRBD2 | TRBJ2-7 | TRBV5-1 | CASSLQRGPGEQYF | TGCGCCAGCAGCTTGCAGCGGGGGCCGGGCGAGCAGTACTTC
14 | - | - | TRBJ1-1 | TRBV6-1 | CASSTGAKNTEAFF | TGTGCCAGCAGTACGGGAGCTAAGAACACTGAAGCTTTCTTT
15 | - | - | TRBJ1-1 | TRBV28 | CASSLSGRGNTEAFF | TGTGCCAGCAGTTTATCAGGGAGAGGAAACACTGAAGCTTTCTTT
13 | - | - | TRBJ1-2 | TRBV6-6 | CASSTGTGYGYTF | TGTGCCAGCAGTACAGGGACGGGCTATGGCTACACCTTC
16 | - | TRBD1 | TRBJ1-2 | TRBV5-6 | CASSKPRTGGNRGYTF | TGTGCCAGCAGCAAACCCCGGACAGGAGGCAATCGTGGCTACACCTTC
17 | - | - | TRBJ2-3 | TRBV25-1 | CASSGSRVFMGADTQYF | TGTGCCAGCAGTGGGTCCCGGGTCTTTATGGGTGCAGATACGCAGTATTTT